This T cell receptor (beta chain) was identified in a study of blood T cell repertoires in COVID-19. The CDR3 runs 19 residues. Germline CDR1 reads MRHNA; CDR2 reads SNTAGT. V shed 4 bases, J shed 3 bases, and the junction held 11 bases outside the gene matches. Sequencing used immunoSEQ multiplex PCR; TCRdb keeps in-frame clones, though not all of them. The repertoire consists of roughly 32,000 clones, with about nine tenths occurring once and the leading ten covering more than 8%. The sequenced sample consisted of peripheral blood. The receptor's source is a human donor with active COVID-19. The donor label of this sample is uncertain. This chain connects TRBV6-4 to TRBJ2-2; 13 bases are shared with TRBD2. The CDR3 sequence is CASSAPRLAGGRYTGELFF. The CDR3 DNA follows: TGTGCCAGCAGTGCCCCGAGACTAGCGGGAGGCCGATACACCGGGGAGCTGTTTTTT.